This T cell receptor (beta chain) came from a study of tumor and adjacent non-tumor tissue in lung cancer. Study information: There were 11 to 13 adenocarcinoma, a couple of squamous cell carcinoma and 1 small cell lung cancer cases. Regarding the study as a whole: Normal lung showed higher cumulative top 100 clone frequency than tumor. Compared with tumor, normal lung showed significantly lower TCR diversity. Shorter survival was associated with higher TCR diversity in tumors.

This sample's RNA came from whole unsorted tissue. The normal lung tissue was taken more than 3 cm from the tumor edge. Three rounds of nested PCR, following a modified ARM-PCR protocol, produced the TCRbeta library. MiXCR was run by TCRdb on the multiplex PCR reads, yielding one entry per CDR3 protein. Here the sample spans tens of thousands of distinct CDR3 sequences, about two thirds being singletons. A remark on this clonotype: What it binds is unknown. Mismatch with germline at one junction end may stem from a read error.

CDR3 length: 13 residues. The germline CDR1 and CDR2 sequences are SGHAT and FQNNGV. The sequence came from a woman aged 50 to 60 with non-small cell lung cancer. The chain employs TRBV11-2 and TRBJ2-1; D call uncertain. Sequenced: distant non-tumor lung tissue. The CDR3 protein is CASSLNVGCEHFF. CDR3 sequence (DNA): TGTGCCAGCAGCCTCAATGTAGGATGTGAGCATTTCTTC.